This TCR beta chain was obtained from a study of cytotoxic CD8 clonotypes in ibrutinib-treated CLL (dated by TCRdb to the early 2020s). For the study in its entirety: The cohort was composed of around twelve relapsed/refractory and around 14 treatment-naive patients; IGHV unmutated status was identified in roughly 17 patients. Cryopreserved peripheral blood mononuclear cells were collected before treatment, at response, and at either disease progression or sustained remission. All remission and progressive disease samples were collected while patients were still receiving ibrutinib. Responses were partial in roughly 24 patients and complete in 2; after median approximately 67 months follow-up, about 14 stayed in remission and roughly twelve progressed. Longitudinal samples were obtainable from 26 of the 86 participants in the trial. On average, each sample had some 250,000 productive templates and 96,000 or so productive rearrangements. Samples at response were collected after a median of around twelve months of treatment, with a range of about 6 to 40 months.

As concerns this clone: The target of this receptor is not known. Base qualities are not recorded, but no much larger clone differs from it by a single base.

CDR1 SEHNR and CDR2 FQNEAQ are derived from the germline V gene (reference sequence). The CDR3 runs 14 amino acids, cysteine and phenylalanine included. The CDR3 DNA has 42 bases and is translated from base 1. V is clipped by 3 bases and J by 1 base, and the sequence between their germline boundaries is 10 bases long. General findings and caveats noted by the study authors: Clonality increased at ibrutinib response, stayed stable in sustained remission, and fell back toward baseline at progression. Lymph node repertoires were not examined, and the timing of sampling was not matched between patients in sustained remission and those whose disease progressed. At baseline, clonality was higher than in age-matched healthy donors and showed a strong correlation with circulating CD8+ T-cell counts. Public clonotypes were found to be uncommon and were observed to contract or remain stable during treatment; the increase in clonality was shown to reflect expansion of private clonotypes at ibrutinib response.

On a MiSeq, deep resolution sequencing aimed for a depth between 1 in 1 million and 1 in 200,000 T cells, with each clonotype covered approximately 9.2x on average. The immunoSEQ hsTCRB Kit was used to generate the TCR beta libraries. On the authors' methods: ImmunoSEQ Data Assistant and ImmunoSEQ Analyzer were used for data analysis, and V, D and J genes were assigned according to IMGT definitions. Clonality, with values ranging from 0 to 1, was calculated as one minus the normalized Shannon entropy of productive rearrangement frequencies. Only overrepresented clonotypes making up at least 0.05% of the repertoire of each patient were included in the public clonotype analysis. About 13 age-matched healthy donor repertoires from immuneACCESS were used as controls for clonality. This immuneACCESS table, as held by TCRdb, lists in-frame sequences with V and J called but not all clones. Of the missing ones, under half trace to an unresolved V gene in checked studies; the others have no known cause. V, J and clone size are those of that table, while D and trimming were read from the DNA. This sample is represented by 110,000 to 150,000 clones; roughly 80% of them were singletons. The ten largest clones capture around 30% of the sample.

What the time point label conveys for this sample: approximately 11 months on ibrutinib. For TCR beta library preparation, 2 to 2.5 micrograms of genomic DNA were isolated from cryopreserved PBMCs. Longitudinal blood samples from CLL patients on ibrutinib monotherapy underwent high-throughput TCR beta sequencing. The patients took part in an open-label, single-center phase 2 trial of ibrutinib monotherapy. The receptor was derived from a human donor with chronic lymphocytic leukemia. This material consisted of PBMCs, taken after 12 months of ibrutinib treatment. The chain joins TRBV7-9 to TRBJ2-7, with the identity of the D gene unclear. The CDR3 protein is CASSFSQSSYEQYF. The bases are TGTGCCAGCAGCTTTTCTCAGTCGTCCTACGAGCAGTACTTC.